This T cell receptor beta chain was identified during a study of T cell changes during pregnancy in multiple sclerosis. The method was immunoSEQ multiplex PCR; TCRdb's version includes in-frame clones alone and lacks a portion of them. The sample has under 110,000 clones; roughly 89% are singletons. The CDR3 runs 16 residues. V shed 3 bases, J shed 5 bases, and the junction held 12 bases outside the gene matches. In germline, CDR1 is SGHRS, CDR2 YFSETQ. The origin of this receptor is a female donor with multiple sclerosis, enrolled in a pregnancy study. The sequencing here drew on peripheral blood, taken before pregnancy. The chain employs TRBV5-1 and TRBJ2-7, with 9 bases lining up with TRBD1. The CDR3 sequence: CASSYSSGTGSNEQYF. The DNA for the CDR3 is TGCGCCAGCAGCTATAGCTCCGGGACAGGGTCGAACGAGCAGTACTTC.